These T cell receptor beta chains were read from a single sample in a study of low-dose radiotherapy and immunotherapy resistance in tumors. TCRdb recomputed calls from the reads with MiXCR, one row per CDR3 protein. The sample carries about 60,000 distinct CDR3 sequences, about 23% recorded once. Sequencing was performed on PBMCs, taken before treatment. These receptors came from a male donor with prostate cancer. Both conserved end residues are trimmed from each CDR3.

TRBV2,TRBJ1-5,ASSQSPTQPQH
TRBV9,TRBJ2-2,ASSVFDRLGTGELF
TRBV7-2,TRBJ2-7,ASSLLLAGVKSSYEQY
TRBV12-3/TRBV12-4,TRBJ1-4,ASSYGPVEKLF
TRBV7-8,TRBJ2-3,ASSPTSAGVTSTDTQY
TRBV4-1,TRBJ2-5,ASSQGSGHETQY
TRBV27,TRBJ1-1,ASSSGLRNTEAF
TRBV20-1,TRBJ1-6,SAPRGQGNSPLH
TRBV2,TRBJ2-7,ASSPRTSGDEQY
TRBV7-9,TRBJ1-6,ASSYGQGGSPLH
TRBV10-3,TRBJ2-1,AISADNEQF
TRBV10-3,TRBJ1-5,AIVEDDGNQPQH
TRBV2,TRBJ2-1,ASSAVTRPYNEQF
TRBV27,TRBJ2-7,ASSSGRYEQY
TRBV6-2/TRBV6-3,TRBJ1-2,ASSMATHGYT
TRBV13,TRBJ2-1,ASSLETGTYNEQF